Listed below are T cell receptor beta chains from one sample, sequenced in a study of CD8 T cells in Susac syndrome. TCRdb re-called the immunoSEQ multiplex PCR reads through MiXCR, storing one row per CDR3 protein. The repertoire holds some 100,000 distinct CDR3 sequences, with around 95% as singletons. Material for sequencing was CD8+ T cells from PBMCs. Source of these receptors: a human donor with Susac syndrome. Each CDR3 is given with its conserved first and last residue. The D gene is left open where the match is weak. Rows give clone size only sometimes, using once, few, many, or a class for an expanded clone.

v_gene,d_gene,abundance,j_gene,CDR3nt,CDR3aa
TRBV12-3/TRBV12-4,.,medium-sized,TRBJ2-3,TGTGCCAGCAGCCTCACAGATACGCAGTATTTT,CASSLTDTQYF
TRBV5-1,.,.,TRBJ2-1,TGCGCCAGCAGCTTTAGTGCCGATGAGCAGTTCTTC,CASSFSADEQFF
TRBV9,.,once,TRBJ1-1,TGTGCCAGCAGCGGAGGGGGGTCTGAAGCTTTCTTT,CASSGGGSEAFF
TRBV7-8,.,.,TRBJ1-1,TGTGCCAGCAGCTTAGGAGGGGGCACTGAAGCTTTCTTT,CASSLGGGTEAFF
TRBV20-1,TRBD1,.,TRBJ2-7,TGCAGTGCCCCAGGACAGGGAGTCGACGAGCAGTACTTC,CSAPGQGVDEQYF
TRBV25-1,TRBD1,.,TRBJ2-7,TGTGCCAGCAGTGAAAATTCGGGACAGTCATTGCAGTACTTC,CASSENSGQSLQYF
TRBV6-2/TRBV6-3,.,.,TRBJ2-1,TGTGCCAGCAGTGGGCGGGACGCGTTCTTC,CASSGRDAFF
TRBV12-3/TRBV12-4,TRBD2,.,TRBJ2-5,TGTGCCAGCAGAAGTCAGCGGGAGGGCCGTGGGGAGACCCAGTACTTC,CASRSQREGRGETQYF
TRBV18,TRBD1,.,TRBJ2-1,TGTGCCAGCTCCCCCGGGACAGGGGGTAATGAGCAGTTCTTC,CASSPGTGGNEQFF
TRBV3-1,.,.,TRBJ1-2,TGTGCCAGCAGCCAAGGACAGGCCCATGGCTACACCTTC,CASSQGQAHGYTF
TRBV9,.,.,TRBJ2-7,TGTGCCAGCAGCGCCGGGACGGATTCCTACGAGCAGTACTTC,CASSAGTDSYEQYF
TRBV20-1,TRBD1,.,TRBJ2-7,TGCAGGCCCTCGGCAGGGGGCAACGAGCAGTACTTC,CRPSAGGNEQYF
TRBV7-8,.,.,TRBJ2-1,TGTGCCAGCAGCTTAGACCGTGGACTCGGCAATGAGCAGTTCTTC,CASSLDRGLGNEQFF
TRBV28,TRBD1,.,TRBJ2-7,TGTGCCAGCAGTATTTCCCTAACAGGGGCCTCTAACTACGAGCAGTACTTC,CASSISLTGASNYEQYF
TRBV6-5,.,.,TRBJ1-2,TGTGCCAGCAGTTGGGGAGGGAATAACTATGGCTACACCTTC,CASSWGGNNYGYTF
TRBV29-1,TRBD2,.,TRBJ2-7,TGCAGCGTTGAAGGACTAGCGGGAGGGAAGTACGAGCAGTACTTC,CSVEGLAGGKYEQYF
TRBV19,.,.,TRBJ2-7,TGTGCCAGTAGTATCAGTCTTGAGGTCGGCGAGCAGTACTTC,CASSISLEVGEQYF
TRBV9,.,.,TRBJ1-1,TGTGCCAGCAGCGCCTTGTCTGGGGGTGGCACTGAAGCTTTCTTT,CASSALSGGGTEAFF
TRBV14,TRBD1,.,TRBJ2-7,TGTGCCAGCAGCCCAGGGGGCCACGAGCAGTACTTC,CASSPGGHEQYF
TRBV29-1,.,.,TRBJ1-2,TGCAGCGTTGAAGATTCTATCTCTTCTCATGGCTACACCTTC,CSVEDSISSHGYTF
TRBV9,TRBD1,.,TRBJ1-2,TGTGCCAGCAGCGTAGGGACAGGGGGCGCGGATGGCTACACCTTC,CASSVGTGGADGYTF
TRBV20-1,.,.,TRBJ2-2,TGCAGTGCTAGAGATCCCATGGGGGAGCTGTTTTTT,CSARDPMGELFF
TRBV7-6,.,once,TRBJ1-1,TGTGCCAGCAGCTTCCATGCGGGGACTGAAGCTTTCTTT,CASSFHAGTEAFF
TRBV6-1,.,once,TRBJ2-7,TGTGCCAGCAGTGAAGACCAGGGTGGGGAGCAGTACTTC,CASSEDQGGEQYF
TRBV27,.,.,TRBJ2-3,TGTGCCAGCACCCAGATGGCAGACTACACAGATACGCAGTATTTT,CASTQMADYTDTQYF
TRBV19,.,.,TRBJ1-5,TGTGCCAGTAGACCCGCCGCAGGGGCCCCGGATCAGCCCCAGCATTTT,CASRPAAGAPDQPQHF
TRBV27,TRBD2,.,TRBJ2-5,TGTGCCAGCAGTTTAGTTCGTAGCGGGATGCAAGAGACCCAGTACTTC,CASSLVRSGMQETQYF
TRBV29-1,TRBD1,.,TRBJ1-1,TGCAGCGCTACAGGGGGATCGAACACTGAAGCTTTCTTT,CSATGGSNTEAFF
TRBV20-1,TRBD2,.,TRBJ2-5,TGCAGTGCTAGAGTTACTAGCGGGAGGAAGGGAACGGCCAAGGAGACCCAGTACTTC,CSARVTSGRKGTAKETQYF
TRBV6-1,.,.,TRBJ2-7,TGTGCCAGCAGCCCCCTTTATTACGAGCAGTACTTC,CASSPLYYEQYF
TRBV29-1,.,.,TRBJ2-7,TGCAGCGCGGGGGAGACAGGGCCCCCCTACGAGCAGTACTTC,CSAGETGPPYEQYF
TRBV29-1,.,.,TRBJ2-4,TGCAGCGTTGTGGGCGGAGGTTTAGCCAAAAACATTCAGTACTTC,CSVVGGGLAKNIQYF
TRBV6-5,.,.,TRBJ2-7,TGTGCCAGCAGACGGAATGCAAACTACGAGCAGTACTTC,CASRRNANYEQYF
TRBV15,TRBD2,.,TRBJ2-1,TGTGCCACCAGCGGCCGTAGCGGGGAGCAGTTCTTC,CATSGRSGEQFF
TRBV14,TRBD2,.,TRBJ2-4,TGTGCCAGCAGCACGGGACTAGCGGGGCAACTGGGCAAAAACATTCAGTACTTC,CASSTGLAGQLGKNIQYF
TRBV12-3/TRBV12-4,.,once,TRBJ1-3,TGTGCCACCGGGGTTGGAAACACCATATATTTT,CATGVGNTIYF
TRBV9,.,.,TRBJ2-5,TGTGCCAGCAGCGTAGGGCTTAAGGACCCGGAGACCCAGTACTTC,CASSVGLKDPETQYF
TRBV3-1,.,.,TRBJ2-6,TGTGCCAGCAGCCAAGATAGGGACACCATCTCCCACGGAGCCAACGTCCTGACTTTC,CASSQDRDTISHGANVLTF
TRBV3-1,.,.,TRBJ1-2,TGTGCCAGCAGCCGCCAGTCGATTTCTTATGGCTACACCTTC,CASSRQSISYGYTF
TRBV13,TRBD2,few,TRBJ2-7,TGTGCCAGCAGCACCTTAGCGGGGGACGAGCAGTACTTC,CASSTLAGDEQYF
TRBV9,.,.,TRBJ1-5,TGTGCCAGCAGCGTGGGGGGGTCGGGCAATCAGCCCCAGCATTTT,CASSVGGSGNQPQHF
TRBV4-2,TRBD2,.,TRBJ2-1,TGTGCCAGCAGCCAAGTGGGAACCGGACTAGCGGGGGGTCTCGGGGATGAGCAGTTCTTC,CASSQVGTGLAGGLGDEQFF
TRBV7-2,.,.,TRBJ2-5,TGTGCCAGCAGCTTACGCGGAAACCGGGGCGGGCGTGAGGCGACCCAGTACTTC,CASSLRGNRGGREATQYF
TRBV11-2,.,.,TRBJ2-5,TGTGCCAGCAGCCACCGCTTTGGTCGGGAGACCCAGTACTTC,CASSHRFGRETQYF
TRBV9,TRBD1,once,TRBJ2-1,TGTGCCAGCAGCGTAGAGGCCCTCGAGGGGGCGTTCTTC,CASSVEALEGAFF
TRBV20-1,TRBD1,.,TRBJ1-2,TGCAGTGCCCATGACAGGGGGCGCTTTCGCTATGGCTACACCTTC,CSAHDRGRFRYGYTF
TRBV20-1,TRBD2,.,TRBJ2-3,TGCAGTGCGGAGCGGGAGGCCCTCACAGATACGCAGTATTTT,CSAEREALTDTQYF
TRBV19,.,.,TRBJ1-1,TGTGCCAGCACTGGACAGCTGAACACTGAAGCTTTCTTT,CASTGQLNTEAFF
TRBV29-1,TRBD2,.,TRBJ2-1,TGCAGCGTTGGTCTCGCCTCTAGCGGGCGTAACAATGAGCAGTTCTTC,CSVGLASSGRNNEQFF
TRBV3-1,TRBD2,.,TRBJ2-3,TGTGCCTCCGGTGGACTAGCGGGCGTAGATACGCAGTATTTT,CASGGLAGVDTQYF
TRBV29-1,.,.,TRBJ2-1,TGCAGCGTTGAGGACGGGACTGTTGAGCAGTTCTTC,CSVEDGTVEQFF
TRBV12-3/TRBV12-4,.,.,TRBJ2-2,TGTGCCAGCAGTTTCCCGTCCAACGCGAACACCGGGGAGCTGTTTTTT,CASSFPSNANTGELFF
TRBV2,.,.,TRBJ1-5,TGTGCCAGCAGTGCTGAAGTAAATCAGCCCCAGCATTTT,CASSAEVNQPQHF
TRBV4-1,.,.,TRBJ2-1,TGCGCCAGCAGCCAAGTTCCTGGGGGGGGCCCCTACAATGAGCAGTTCTTC,CASSQVPGGGPYNEQFF
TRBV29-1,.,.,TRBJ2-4,TGCAGCGTCCTACAAGGGTCACAGGTGAAAAACATTCAGTACTTC,CSVLQGSQVKNIQYF